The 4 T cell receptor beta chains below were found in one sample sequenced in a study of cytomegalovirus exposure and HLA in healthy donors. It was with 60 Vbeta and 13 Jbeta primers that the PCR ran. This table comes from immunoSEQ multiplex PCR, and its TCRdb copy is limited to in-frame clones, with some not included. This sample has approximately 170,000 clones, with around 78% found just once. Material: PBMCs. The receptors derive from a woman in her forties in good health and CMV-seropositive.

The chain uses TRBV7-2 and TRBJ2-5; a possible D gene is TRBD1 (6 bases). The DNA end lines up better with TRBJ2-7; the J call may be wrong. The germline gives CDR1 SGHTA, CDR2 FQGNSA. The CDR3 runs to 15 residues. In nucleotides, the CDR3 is TGTGCCAGCAGCCAATCCGGGACACCGACCTACGAGCAGTACTTC. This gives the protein CASSQSGTPTYEQYF.

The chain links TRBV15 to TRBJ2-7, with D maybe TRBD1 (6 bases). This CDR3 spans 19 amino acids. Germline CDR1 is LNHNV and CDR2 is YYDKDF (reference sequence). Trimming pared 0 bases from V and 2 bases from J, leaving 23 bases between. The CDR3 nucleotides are TGTGCCACCAGCAGAGATAGGTCGCGTAGGGGGACAACAGCCTACGAGCAGTACTTC. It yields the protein CATSRDRSRRGTTAYEQYF.

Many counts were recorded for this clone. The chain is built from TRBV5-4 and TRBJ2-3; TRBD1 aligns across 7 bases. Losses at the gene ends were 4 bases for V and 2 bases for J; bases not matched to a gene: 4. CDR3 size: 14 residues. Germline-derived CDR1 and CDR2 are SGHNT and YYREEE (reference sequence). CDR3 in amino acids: CASSRDSLTDTQYF. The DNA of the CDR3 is TGTGCCAGCAGCCGGGACAGTCTCACAGATACGCAGTATTTT.

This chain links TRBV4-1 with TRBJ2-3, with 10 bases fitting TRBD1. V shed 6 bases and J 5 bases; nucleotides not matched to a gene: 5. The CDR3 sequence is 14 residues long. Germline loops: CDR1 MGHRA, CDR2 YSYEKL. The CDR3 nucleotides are TGCGCCAGCAGACTTGGACAGGGGGTAGATACGCAGTATTTT. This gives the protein CASRLGQGVDTQYF.